One T cell receptor (beta chain) is described in this entry. Its antigen is as yet unknown. TCRdb re-derived calls from the 5' RACE reads in MiXCR, one entry per CDR3 protein. The sample has around 680,000 distinct CDR3 sequences, over 8.5% seen once. The data were obtained in a study of identical twins. V lost 4 bases, J lost 4 bases, and 5 bases stayed unmatched. There are 15 residues in the CDR3. From germline, CDR1 is MDHEN and CDR2 SYDVKM. The study, taken as a whole, reports: Low generation-probability sequences were in excess among twin-shared out-of-frame alpha sequences. The study found weaker excess twin sharing in beta out-of-frame sequences.

These data were also reused for a study on yellow fever vaccine responses in identical twins. From that report: Twin vaccine T cell responses reportedly seemed partly convergent, partly personalized.

Sample: PBMCs. The chain has TRBV28 and TRBJ2-7; 12 bases align to TRBD2. This clonotype was sampled from a woman aged 18-29 years in good health. This CDR3 is CASSSRLAGVYEQYF. The CDR3 nucleotides read TGTGCCAGCAGTTCGCGACTAGCGGGAGTTTACGAGCAGTACTTC.